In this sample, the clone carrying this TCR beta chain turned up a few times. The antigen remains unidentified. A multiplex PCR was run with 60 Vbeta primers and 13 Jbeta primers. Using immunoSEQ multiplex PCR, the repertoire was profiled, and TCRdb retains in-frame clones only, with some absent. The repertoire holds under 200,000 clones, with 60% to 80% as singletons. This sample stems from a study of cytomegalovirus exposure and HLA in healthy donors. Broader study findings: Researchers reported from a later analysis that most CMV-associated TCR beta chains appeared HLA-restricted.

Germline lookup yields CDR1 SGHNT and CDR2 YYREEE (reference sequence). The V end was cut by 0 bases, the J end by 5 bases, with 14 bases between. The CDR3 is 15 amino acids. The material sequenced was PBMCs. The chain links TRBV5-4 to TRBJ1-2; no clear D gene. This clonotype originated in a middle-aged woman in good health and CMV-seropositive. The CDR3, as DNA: TGTGCCAGCAGCTTGGGTGGTTCGGGAGTTTATGGCTACACCTTC. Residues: CASSLGGSGVYGYTF.